This T cell receptor (beta chain) emerged from a study of beta chain features in type 1 diabetes. Trimming cost V 0 bases and J 0 bases, with 6 bases left between them. CDR3 length: 14 residues. Per germline, CDR1 SGHRS and CDR2 YFSETQ. Study-level findings and limits: Any PCR bias toward short templates would affect both groups alike. The study found moderately but significantly shorter TCRB CDR3s in all four CD4+ subsets of Type 1 diabetes patients. TCRB repertoires of naive, central memory and Treg cells appeared more similar among patients than among healthy donors.

This clone was observed a handful of times. Antigen unknown. Other DNA sequences in the sample encode the same CDR3. Every isolated RNA sample was fully reverse transcribed, so sequencing captured expressed TCRB transcripts. Reads from naive, central memory and regulatory T cell samples averaged around 3.6 million. TCRdb keeps only in-frame clones here, not all; method: immunoSEQ multiplex PCR. Counted here are around 710,000 clones, 12% occurring once; the ten biggest clones make up over 0.1%. This rearrangement joins TRBV5-1 to TRBJ1-2; no reliable D call. The TCR originated in a man aged 25-45 years with type 1 diabetes. The sequenced sample consisted of naive CD4+ T cells from blood. CDR3 bases: TGCGCCAGCAGCTTGGGGCACACTAACTATGGCTACACCTTC. This sequence encodes CASSLGHTNYGYTF.